A single sample is the source of the 13 T cell receptor beta chains below, sequenced in a study of blood T cell repertoires in COVID-19. The protocol was immunoSEQ multiplex PCR, while the TCRdb copy is restricted to in-frame clones and leaves out a portion. The sample includes roughly 85,000 clones, roughly 73% of them seen just once. Sequencing input: peripheral blood. The receptors were gathered from a human donor in a cohort sampled during active COVID-19.

V and J are TRBV6-2 or TRBV6-3 and TRBJ2-1, with TRBD2 identical over 12 bases. Germline V gene lookup returns CDR1 MNHEY and CDR2 SVGEGT. The CDR3 has 15 residues. Germline trimming cut 2 bases from V and 6 bases from J; bases unmatched to any gene: 2. CDR3 region: CASSYGTSGFNEQFF. The CDR3 DNA follows: TGTGCCAGCAGTTACGGGACTAGCGGGTTCAATGAGCAGTTCTTC.

This clone was seen a few times. This chain joins TRBV27 and TRBJ1-1, with TRBD1 identical over 9 bases. Trimming took 5 bases from V and 6 from J; bases not matched to a gene: 10. CDR1 is MNHEY and CDR2 is SMNVEV in the germline V gene (reference sequence). The CDR3 covers 15 residues. The CDR3 sequence: CASSLSGTGTSEAFF. The CDR3 bases are TGTGCCAGCAGTCTCTCCGGGACAGGGACGTCTGAAGCTTTCTTT.

The J gene is TRBJ1-1, the V gene TRBV19, with D maybe TRBD1 (5 bases). The CDR3 spans 15 residues. Per germline, CDR1 LNHDA and CDR2 SQIVND (reference sequence). Trimming removed 7 bases from V and 3 bases from J, with 18 bases in between. The CDR3 region is CASKGVQGRDTEAFF. As DNA, the CDR3 is TGTGCCAGTAAAGGGGTGCAGGGTCGGGACACTGAAGCTTTCTTT.

The chain employs TRBV5-1 and TRBJ2-5, with D perhaps TRBD2 (7 bases). The CDR3 runs 16 residues. CDR1 is SGHRS, CDR2 YFSETQ, per germline. Deletions cut 4 bases from V and 2 bases from J, with 18 bases between. This chain's CDR3 is CASSQAGAGRQETQYF. The CDR3 nucleotides are TGCGCCAGCAGCCAGGCGGGGGCGGGGAGACAAGAGACCCAGTACTTC.

This clone appeared once. Other DNA sequences from this sample encode an identical CDR3 as well. V and J are TRBV5-6 and TRBJ2-7; the D gene is possibly TRBD1 (5 bases). Germline assignment: CDR1 SGHDT and CDR2 YYEEEE. V lost 2 bases and J 2 bases, leaving 11 bases between the germline ends. The CDR3 length is 14 residues. CDR3 in DNA: TGTGCCAGCAGCTTCTTTGACAGAACCTACGAGCAGTACTTC. Protein sequence: CASSFFDRTYEQYF.

This chain uses TRBV6-5 with TRBJ1-2, with 7 bases aligning to TRBD1. Germline-derived CDR1 and CDR2 are MNHEY and SVGAGI. After removal of 7 bases from V and 8 bases from J, the junction contained 7 bases not matched to a gene. The length of the CDR3 is 12 residues. CDR3 sequence: CASTGTATGYTF. The CDR3 bases are TGTGCCAGCACCGGGACAGCTACAGGCTACACCTTC.

The chain combines TRBV5-1 with TRBJ2-5; 8 bases match TRBD2. The V and J ends lost 1 base and 1 base, in that order; junction bases with no gene match: 6. Per germline, CDR1 SGHRS and CDR2 YFSETQ. The CDR3 is made up of 16 amino acids. The CDR3 nucleotides are TGCGCCAGCAGCTTGTTTATGAGCGGGGGCCAAGAGACCCAGTACTTC. Protein: CASSLFMSGGQETQYF.

The V gene is TRBV4-1, the J gene TRBJ1-6; D call uncertain. The V end was cut by 1 base, the J end by 10 bases, with 5 bases between. CDR1 is MGHRA, CDR2 YSYEKL, per germline. The CDR3 totals 12 residues. CDR3 nucleotides: TGCGCCAGCAGCCAAGCCATCTCACCCCTCCACTTT. Encoded protein: CASSQAISPLHF.

This chain links TRBV30 with TRBJ2-6; D ambiguous. Germline loops: CDR1 GTSNPN, CDR2 SVGIG (reference sequence). The CDR3 is 14 residues long. The V gene lost 1 base and the J gene lost 0 bases, with 4 bases spanning the gap. CDR3 in amino acids: CAWSGGSGANVLTF. DNA of the CDR3: TGTGCCTGGAGTGGAGGCTCTGGGGCCAACGTCCTGACTTTC.

The rearrangement uses TRBV2 and TRBJ1-2, with no clear D. This CDR3 is 12 amino acids long. Germline V lookup: CDR1 SNHLY, CDR2 FYNNEI. V was trimmed by 4 bases and J by 7 bases, leaving 10 bases between them. This chain's CDR3 is CASSVRSGGYTF. DNA of the CDR3: TGTGCCAGCAGTGTGCGGTCCGGTGGCTACACCTTC.

The chain recombines TRBV19 with TRBJ1-5; D gene unclear. Germline V lookup: CDR1 LNHDA, CDR2 SQIVND (reference sequence). This CDR3 spans 14 amino acids. Between the trimmed V and J ends, which lost 1 base and 7 bases, there was a span of 11 bases. CDR3 sequence reads: CASSIVNGRQPQHF. CDR3 coding DNA: TGTGCCAGTAGTATAGTTAACGGGAGACAGCCCCAGCATTTT.

The V and J genes are TRBV19 and TRBJ1-2; possibly TRBD1 for D (6 bases). The CDR3 has 14 residues. V was trimmed by 5 bases and J by 2 bases, leaving 12 bases between them. CDR1 LNHDA and CDR2 SQIVND come from the germline V gene (reference sequence). DNA for the CDR3: TGTGCCAGTAGTGTCAGGGGTATCAACTATGGCTACACCTTC. Amino acids: CASSVRGINYGYTF.

This clone has a single count. The V gene is TRBV6-2 or TRBV6-3, the J gene TRBJ2-7, with D perhaps matching TRBD2 (7 bases). The V end was cut by 10 bases, the J end by 2 bases, with 30 bases between. Germline CDR1 is MNHEY and CDR2 is SVGEGT. The CDR3 loop spans 18 amino acids. The chain's CDR3 is CATTPSRVAGEGAYEQYF. CDR3 nucleotide sequence: TGTGCCACCACCCCCTCCCGGGTCGCGGGGGAGGGGGCCTACGAGCAGTACTTC.